Sequencing of this T cell receptor beta chain was carried out in a study of long-term antiretroviral therapy in people with HIV. Study conclusions and caveats: ART adherence, viral resistance and therapy changes were not recorded. With ART, diversity went up but was still lower than in transplant donor controls.

V was clipped by 2 bases and J by 3 bases, with 8 bases between them. Germline values: CDR1 MNHNY, CDR2 SVGAGI (reference sequence). This CDR3 is built from 14 residues. Sequencing relied on immunoSEQ assay v3.0, run at survey level. Sequenced by immunoSEQ multiplex PCR; TCRdb stores in-frame clones only, minus some. The sample carries about 22,000 clones, more than 75% recorded once. Comment on this clone: Its antigen is as yet unknown.

The chain combines TRBV6-6 with TRBJ1-5; perhaps TRBD1 as D (5 bases). This material consisted of unsorted PBMCs, taken 2.3 years after starting antiretroviral therapy. The TCR sequence derives from a man in his sixties with HIV. CDR3 amino acids: CASSYPDTNQPQHF. Here the CDR3 DNA reads TGTGCCAGCAGTTACCCGGACACCAATCAGCCCCAGCATTTT.